Shown below are 7 T cell receptor beta chains from a single sample sequenced in a study of CD8 T cells in ankylosing spondylitis (dated 2017 in TCRdb). Broader findings and caveats from the paper: Blood from ankylosing spondylitis patients appeared to be characterized by a TCR beta motif made up of under 10 highly homologous amino acid variants.

Preparation of the library involved 5' RACE. Sequencer: Illumina HiSeq 2500. TCRdb itself trimmed the public reads at Q25 with fastp, ran MiXCR and retained productive beta chains. Duplicate CDR3 protein sequences are folded into a single record with the most common DNA and genes. This sample has approximately 540,000 distinct CDR3 sequences in its table, and roughly 13% of those were observed once. The top ten clonotypes cover 6.8% of the sample. Their antigen targets remain unknown. Material: blood, either unsorted or a sorted T cell fraction (not recorded which). Receptors originate from a male donor with ankylosing spondylitis.

This clonotype came up a few times. CDR3 sequence (DNA): TGTGCCAGCAGTGAATTTGGGGCCCAGACTGAAGCTTTCTTT. Translating it yields CASSEFGAQTEAFF. This chain connects TRBV25-1 to TRBJ1-1, with D possibly matching TRBD1 (5 bases). Germline V gene data show CDR1 as MGHDK and CDR2 as SYGVNS. Trimming took off 1 base at V and 5 bases at J, with 11 bases between the two ends. CDR3 size: 14 residues.

This clonotype was detected many times. The CDR3 DNA reads TGCGCCAGCAGCTTGGTCGTGGGAATCGACGAGCAGTACTTC. Its protein is CASSLVVGIDEQYF. This rearrangement joins TRBV5-1 to TRBJ2-7; no reliable D call. Per the germline V gene, CDR1 is SGHRS and CDR2 is YFSETQ. The V and J ends lost 0 bases and 5 bases respectively, with 12 bases between them. The CDR3 sequence is 14 residues long.

The table lists this clonotype with a few counts. V gene TRBV11-2 combines with J gene TRBJ2-1; the match to TRBD1 covers 9 bases. The CDR3 covers 16 residues. Trimming removed 1 base from V and 2 bases from J; junction bases left unmatched: 3. CDR1 and CDR2 from the germline V gene are SGHAT and FQNNGV. CDR3 sequence: CASSLGRQGAYNEQFF. Here the CDR3 DNA reads TGTGCCAGCAGCTTAGGGAGACAGGGGGCCTACAATGAGCAGTTCTTC.

Ten or more counts support this clonotype. V gene TRBV12-3 or TRBV12-4 combines with J gene TRBJ2-7; D is undetermined. Between the trimmed V and J ends, which lost 3 bases and 4 bases, there was a span of 13 bases. This CDR3 has 14 amino acids. CDR3 DNA: TGTGCCAGCAGTTTCACCAAGTATATGTACGAGCAGTACTTC. The encoded protein is CASSFTKYMYEQYF.

V and J are TRBV20-1 and TRBJ1-5, with 10 bases fitting TRBD1. Germline assignment: CDR1 DFQATT and CDR2 SNEGSKA (reference sequence). J was trimmed by 8 bases and V by 0 bases; bases with no gene match: 10. The CDR3 loop spans 16 amino acids. This CDR3 is CSARERRQGAIEPQHF. CDR3 coding DNA: TGCAGTGCTAGAGAGCGCAGACAGGGGGCGATTGAGCCCCAGCATTTT.

The chain uses TRBV27 and TRBJ2-7; TRBD1 matches 8 bases. The CDR3 covers 15 residues. J lost 2 bases, V lost 5 bases, and 8 bases had no gene match. CDR1 is MNHEY and CDR2 is SMNVEV in the germline V gene (reference sequence). The CDR3 loop reads CASSPGTGPAYEQYF. The CDR3 DNA reads as TGTGCCAGCAGTCCTGGGACAGGTCCGGCCTACGAGCAGTACTTC.

This clonotype was recorded a few times. The chain recombines TRBV9 with TRBJ2-3, with 7 bases identical to TRBD2. The V and J ends lost 0 bases and 4 bases, in that order; junction bases with no gene match: 5. Germline values: CDR1 SGDLS, CDR2 YYNGEE. CDR3 length: 15 amino acids. This chain's CDR3 is CASSVGGGGADTQYF. In DNA, the CDR3 is TGTGCCAGCAGCGTAGGCGGGGGTGGTGCAGATACGCAGTATTTT.